The T cell receptor beta chain described here comes from a study of vaccination and CD4 T cells after COVID-19. Study findings and constraints: In convalescent patients, a median approximately 86% of reactive clones appeared only post-vaccination.

The Oncomine TCR Beta short-read assay generated sequence data from the DNA of cultured CD4+ T cells. TCRdb recomputed calls from the PCR reads with MiXCR, one row per CDR3 protein. Of 8,400 or so distinct CDR3 sequences detected, 48% appear once; the ten largest clones hold less than 25%. The CDR3 adds up to 17 amino acids, both ends counted. Germline CDR1 is MNHEY and CDR2 is SVGAGI. Of note for this clonotype: The antigen is not known. The DNA is left out, because the CDR3 cannot be placed on it with certainty; the CDR3 is given as TCRdb lists it.

The treatment is: 10-day PBMC culture with coronavirus spike peptide pools or control peptides (ViraFEST assay). The culture of under 2.5 million PBMCs per well included about 9.7 IU/ml IL-2 and around 10 ug/ml peptide pools. The J gene is TRBJ2-3, the V gene TRBV6-5; the D segment call TRBD2 is taken from the table without a DNA check. Sequenced input: CD4+ T cells from blood, cultured in vitro. The TCR originated in a human donor who had recovered from COVID-19. This CDR3 reads CASSFGAGRASTDTQYF.